Below are 2 T cell receptor beta chains sequenced from a single sample in a study of blood T cell repertoires in COVID-19 (dated by TCRdb to the early 2020s). The receptor library was made with the immunoSEQ multiplex PCR assay. TCRdb re-hosts the immuneACCESS table, in-frame sequences only. Its copies lack some clones; in the studies checked, an unresolved V gene accounts for under half of them, and the cause for the rest is not known. This sample has fewer than 150,000 clones in its table, and roughly 89% of those were observed once. Together, the top ten hold 4.3% of the sample. Sequenced material: peripheral blood. The receptors here all came from a woman aged 40 to 49 with acute or convalescent COVID-19.

The V and J genes are TRBV28 and TRBJ1-5; 7 bases fit TRBD1. The germline CDR1 and CDR2 sequences are MDHEN and SYDVKM. This CDR3 spans 14 amino acids. After removal of 5 bases from V and 4 bases from J, the junction contained 5 bases not matched to a gene. CDR3 sequence reads: CASSSSTGNQPQHF. The CDR3, as DNA: TGTGCCAGCAGTAGTTCGACAGGGAATCAGCCCCAGCATTTT.

The chain combines TRBV3-1 (or the pseudogene TRBV3-2) with TRBJ2-7; tentatively, D is TRBD2 (6 bases). The V and J ends lost 1 base and 1 base respectively, with 11 bases between them. Germline lookup yields CDR1 LGHDT and CDR2 YNNKEL (reference sequence). This CDR3 is built from 15 residues. CDR3 nucleotides: TGTGCCAGCAGCCAAGTGGAGGGCCTGTCCTACGAGCAGTACTTC. Translated: CASSQVEGLSYEQYF.